This T cell receptor (beta chain) derives from a study of shared clonotypes between healthy human individuals. At the level of the study: A donor's plate count was three for CD4 naive and three for CD4 memory; CD8 naive had two and CD8 memory one.

The CDR3 totals 14 residues. V lost 2 bases, J lost 4 bases, and 8 bases lay in between. The germline CDR1 and CDR2 sequences are MDHEN and SYDVKM. Libraries were prepared by immunoSEQ multiplex PCR; TCRdb keeps only in-frame clonotypes and omits some of them. This repertoire shows approximately 980,000 clones, less than 85% found once; its top ten account for approximately 1.5%. The gene calls are TRBV28 and TRBJ2-2; D remains unclear. The sequencing sample was made of memory CD4+ T cells sorted from blood. As to subset: CD45RA-negative fraction. The receptor was isolated from a man aged 18 to 29 in good health. The CDR3: CASSLGQSTGELFF. Here the CDR3 DNA reads TGTGCCAGCAGTTTAGGGCAGTCCACCGGGGAGCTGTTTTTT. The variable domain in full, with the rest retrieved from reference TRBV28 and TRBJ2-2, is DVKVTQSSRYLVKRTGEKVFLECVQDMDHENMFWYRQDPGLGLRLIYFSYDVKMKEKGDIPEGYSVSREKKERFSLILESASTNQTSMYLCASSLGQSTGELFFGEGSRLTVL.